Below are 15 T cell receptor beta chains sequenced from a single sample in a study of monozygotic twins with inflammatory bowel disease. Following a re-call of the 5' RACE reads, TCRdb has one entry per CDR3 protein and lacks DNA. This repertoire includes around 450,000 distinct CDR3 sequences. Sequencing used blood. The receptors were sampled from a human donor with ulcerative colitis or Crohn's disease, or a healthy co-twin of an affected twin (not recorded which).

V gene TRBV5-1 combines with J gene TRBJ1-2; absent DNA, TCRdb's TRBD1 call cannot be checked. CDR3 length equals 14 residues. CDR1 SGHRS and CDR2 YFSETQ come from the germline V gene. The CDR3 sequence: CASSLGTVFYGYTF.

J is TRBJ2-2 and V is TRBV7-9; the TRBD1 assignment by TCRdb is unverifiable without DNA. Germline assignment: CDR1 SEHNR and CDR2 FQNEAQ (reference sequence). CDR3 length: 15 residues. The CDR3 reads CASIAGTPGTGELFF.

The CDR3 sequence: CASSPGVWAGGYTF. V and J are TRBV11-2 and TRBJ1-2; TCRdb's assignment of TRBD1 cannot be checked, as there is no DNA. Germline values: CDR1 SGHAT, CDR2 FQNNGV. This CDR3 has 14 residues.

V and J are TRBV7-2 and TRBJ2-5; the D gene TCRdb calls, TRBD2, cannot be checked with no DNA. The CDR3 is made up of 14 amino acids. CDR1 is SGHTA and CDR2 is FQGNSA in the germline V gene. The CDR3 here is CASIPAGGRETQYF.

The J gene is TRBJ1-1, the V gene TRBV3-1; TCRdb indicates TRBD1, and absent DNA this call remains unverified. CDR1 and CDR2 (germline): LGHDT, YNNKEL (reference sequence). The CDR3 is made up of 13 amino acids. CDR3 residues: CASSDRANTEAFF.

V usage is TRBV7-9 and J usage is TRBJ1-2; with no DNA, the TCRdb D assignment of TRBD1 cannot be verified. The length of the CDR3 is 14 residues. The germline V gene encodes CDR1 SEHNR and CDR2 FQNEAQ (reference sequence). The CDR3 reads CASSLNRGFNGYTF.

V is TRBV7-2 and J is TRBJ1-1. The length of the CDR3 is 14 residues. The germline gives CDR1 SGHTA, CDR2 FQGNSA. CDR3 in amino acids: CASSSNVMNTEAFF.

The chain joins TRBV3-1 to TRBJ2-5; without DNA, the TCRdb call of TRBD1 cannot be checked. CDR3 size: 15 residues. From germline, CDR1 is LGHDT and CDR2 YNNKEL (reference sequence). The CDR3: CASSQRAGAKETQYF.

This sequence joins TRBV18 and TRBJ1-1. The CDR3 sequence is 14 residues long. CDR1 and CDR2 (germline): KGHSH, LQKENI. The CDR3 here is CASSPTGEYTEAFF.

The rearrangement uses TRBV7-3 and TRBJ2-6. Germline V gene data show CDR1 as SGHTA and CDR2 as FQGTGA. This CDR3 is built from 17 residues. The CDR3 spells CASSLRPLGSGANVLTF.

The V call is TRBV5-1, the J call TRBJ2-7. Germline CDR1 reads SGHRS; CDR2 reads YFSETQ. The CDR3 runs 14 residues. The CDR3 spells CASSSTGTSYEQYF.

The chain employs TRBV7-9 and TRBJ1-4; TCRdb's assignment of TRBD1 cannot be checked, as there is no DNA. The CDR3 runs to 16 residues. Germline values: CDR1 SEHNR, CDR2 FQNEAQ (reference sequence). CDR3 in amino acids: CASTDWGQSDNEKLFF.

The CDR3 region is CSARGDIRINYGYTF. This chain links TRBV20-1 with TRBJ1-2; with no DNA, the TCRdb D assignment of TRBD1 cannot be verified. The CDR3 has 15 residues. Germline assignment: CDR1 DFQATT and CDR2 SNEGSKA (reference sequence).

The J gene is TRBJ1-3, the V gene TRBV4-2; TCRdb's assignment of TRBD1 cannot be checked, as there is no DNA. CDR3 length: 18 residues. Germline assignment: CDR1 LGHNA and CDR2 YNFKEQ. The CDR3 loop reads CASSQAPGTGASGNTIYF.

This sequence joins TRBV12-3 or TRBV12-4 and TRBJ2-3. The CDR3 is 15 residues long. The CDR3 here is CASSYTPRSTDTQYF.